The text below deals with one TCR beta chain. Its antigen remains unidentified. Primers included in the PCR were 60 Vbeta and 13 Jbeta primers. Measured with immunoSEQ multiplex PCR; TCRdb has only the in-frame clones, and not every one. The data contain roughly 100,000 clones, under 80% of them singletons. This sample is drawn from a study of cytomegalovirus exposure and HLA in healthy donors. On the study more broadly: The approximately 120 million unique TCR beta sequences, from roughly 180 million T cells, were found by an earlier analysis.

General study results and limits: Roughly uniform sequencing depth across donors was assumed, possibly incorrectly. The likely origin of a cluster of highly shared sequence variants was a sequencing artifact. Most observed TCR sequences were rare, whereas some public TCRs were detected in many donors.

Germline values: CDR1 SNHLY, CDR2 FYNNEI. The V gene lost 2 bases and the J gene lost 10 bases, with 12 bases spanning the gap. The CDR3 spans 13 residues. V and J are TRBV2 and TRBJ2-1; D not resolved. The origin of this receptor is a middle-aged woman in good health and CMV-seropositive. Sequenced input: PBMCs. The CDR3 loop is CASSELSKSEQFF. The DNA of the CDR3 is TGTGCCAGCAGTGAATTAAGCAAGTCAGAGCAGTTCTTC.